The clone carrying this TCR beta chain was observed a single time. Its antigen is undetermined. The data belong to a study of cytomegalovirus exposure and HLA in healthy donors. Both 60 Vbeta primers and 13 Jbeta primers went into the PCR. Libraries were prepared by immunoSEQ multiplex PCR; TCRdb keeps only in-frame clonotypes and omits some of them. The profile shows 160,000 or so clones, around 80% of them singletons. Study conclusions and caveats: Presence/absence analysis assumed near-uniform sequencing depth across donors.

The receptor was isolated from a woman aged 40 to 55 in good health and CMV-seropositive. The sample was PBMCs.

Written as DNA, the CDR3 is TGTGCCAGCAGGCCAGCGGGGGGATACGAGCAGTACTTC. This sequence encodes CASRPAGGYEQYF. The gene calls are TRBV6-6 and TRBJ2-7; 9 nucleotides align to TRBD2. The CDR3 sequence is 13 residues long. Losses at the gene ends were 6 bases for V and 4 bases for J; bases not matched to a gene: 4. The germline V gene has CDR1 MNHNY and CDR2 SVGAGI (reference sequence).